Described below is a single T cell receptor (beta chain) sequence and its context. Its antigen specificity is not known. No much larger clone exists at a distance of one base, and base qualities are not known. A patient counted as having stable Graves' hyperthyroidism if no progression to ophthalmopathy occurred over 18 months of follow-up. The hyperthyroidism patients were between 18 and 65 years old and newly diagnosed, with a disease duration of less than 2 months. Any patient with an uncontrolled infection, another autoimmune disease, pregnancy or lactation was excluded. Diagnoses were established on the basis of clinical symptoms, serum thyroxine and TRAb, thyroid ultrasound, and orbital computed tomography. Ficoll-Paque density gradient centrifugation was used to isolate PBMCs from 9.5 to 10 ml of fresh peripheral blood. Trizol reagent was used to extract total RNA, and RNA quality was then checked on an Agilent 2100 Bioanalyzer.

The sample comes from a study of T cells in Graves' hyperthyroidism and ophthalmopathy (dated by TCRdb to about 2019). Broadly, across the study: Peripheral blood was collected at initial diagnosis, before any treatment. Once sampling was done, hyperthyroidism patients were given methimazole at a starting dose of 30 mg daily, whereas ophthalmopathy patients were given high-dose intravenous methylprednisolone. The study also compared thyroid tissue and blood T-cell repertoires from about 6 Graves' hyperthyroidism patients. The paper describes TCR Vbeta CDR3 sequencing of 135 peripheral blood samples, made up of 43 ophthalmopathy patients, 70 to 80 hyperthyroidism patients and approximately 17 progressor patients. The approximately 90 discovery patients were divided at random into training and test sets in a 7:3 ratio. An independent validation cohort of 18 to 20 hyperthyroidism patients and roughly 16 patients who later progressed to ophthalmopathy tested prospective prediction of ophthalmopathy. To identify distinguishing TCR V-J signatures, a discovery cohort of around 100 patients was used, comprising some 45 with Graves' ophthalmopathy and some 60 with stable Graves' hyperthyroidism.

Deletion took 2 bases off V and 8 bases off J, with a span of 4 bases between the germline ends. Measured from the cysteine to the phenylalanine, the CDR3 is 12 residues long. Just CDR3 DNA is preserved here, 36 bases in frame from base 1. The CDR1 and CDR2 encoded by the germline V gene are MNHEY and SVGAGI. Amplification of TCR beta CDR3 regions was carried out from RNA transcripts. A first-round RT-PCR of the TCR CDR3 used the HTBI primer set with the Qiagen OneStep RT-PCR kit. Libraries were constructed in a second round of multiplex PCR, after which size selection and purification were performed. Paired-end sequencing of the libraries was performed with 100 bp reads on an Illumina HiSeq2000. Concerning the study's data processing: SOAPnuke was used to process the raw data, throwing out any read that contained adapters or uncalled bases, had a mean Phred below 15, or lacked an exact constant-primer or identifier match. COPE v1.2.5 was used to merge the high-quality paired reads, and each unique nucleotide sequence was defined as a clonotype. MiTCR v1.1 was used to align clonotypes to the IMGT TRBV, TRBD and TRBJ reference segments. The analysis included only V-J combinations with a frequency above 0.0001, which together covered roughly 99% of the repertoires. The TCS score was defined as the ratio of F50 (clonal expansion) to E x V (chaos), calculated using BLOSUM62-based TCRdist between CDR3 peptides within each V-J. Welch's t-statistics and random forest reduced around 550 V-J features to about 13, which were used in a naive Bayes classifier (R e1071). The raw public data were reprocessed by TCRdb itself: fastp quality trimming at Q25, MiXCR clonotype calling, in-frame beta chains only. Each record represents a unique CDR3 protein, reported with the most common genes and DNA among its rows. The V and J calls shown here were made by TCRdb, not taken from the authors' results. In this sample the table shows approximately 220,000 distinct CDR3 sequences, 15% to 20% of which occur a single time. The ten largest clonotypes hold roughly 44% of the sample.

Results the study describes overall, beyond this receptor: Most expanded thyroid clonotypes (frequency above 0.001) were also detected in blood, a finding suggesting that blood repertoires may reflect thyroid immune responses. Sample size was not statistically predetermined, and investigators were not blinded to group allocation. In validation, progression to ophthalmopathy was predicted by the model with nearly 71% sensitivity and 72% to 80% specificity, a median of 6.5 months before onset. Ophthalmopathy was separated from stable hyperthyroidism by a 13 V-J signature model, with approximately 89% sensitivity and roughly 81% specificity obtained in cross-validation and 80%/75% obtained in testing.

The chain joins TRBV6-5 to TRBJ1-6; the D gene lacks a confident call. Sequencing used blood. The clonotype was recovered from a middle-aged man with Graves' hyperthyroidism. The DNA sequence follows: TGTGCCAGCAGTTACGAGGATTCACCCCTCCACTTT. It is translated as CASSYEDSPLHF.